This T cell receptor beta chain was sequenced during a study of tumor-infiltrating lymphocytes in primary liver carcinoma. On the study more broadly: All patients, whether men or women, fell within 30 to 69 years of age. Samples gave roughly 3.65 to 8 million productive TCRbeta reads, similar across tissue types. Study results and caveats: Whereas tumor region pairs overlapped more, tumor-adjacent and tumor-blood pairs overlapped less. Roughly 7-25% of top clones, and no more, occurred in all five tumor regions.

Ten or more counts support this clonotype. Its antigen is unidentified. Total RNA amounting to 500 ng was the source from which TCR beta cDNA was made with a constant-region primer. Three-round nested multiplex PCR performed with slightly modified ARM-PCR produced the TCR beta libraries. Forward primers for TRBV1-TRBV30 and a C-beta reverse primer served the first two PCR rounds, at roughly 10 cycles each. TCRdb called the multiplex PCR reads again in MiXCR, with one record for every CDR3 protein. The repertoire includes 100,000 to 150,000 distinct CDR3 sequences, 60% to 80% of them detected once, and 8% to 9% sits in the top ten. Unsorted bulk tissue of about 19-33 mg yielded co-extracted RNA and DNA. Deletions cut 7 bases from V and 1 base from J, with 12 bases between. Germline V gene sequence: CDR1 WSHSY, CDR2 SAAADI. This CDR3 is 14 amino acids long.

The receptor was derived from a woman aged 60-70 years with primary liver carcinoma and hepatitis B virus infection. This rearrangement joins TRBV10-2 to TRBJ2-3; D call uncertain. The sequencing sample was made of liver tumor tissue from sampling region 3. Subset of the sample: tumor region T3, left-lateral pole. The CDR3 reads CASIGLRGTDTQYF. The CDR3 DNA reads TGCGCCAGCATTGGCCTTAGGGGCACAGATACGCAGTATTTT.